The 7 T cell receptor beta chains listed next were all sequenced from one sample in a study of neoadjuvant anti-PD-1 for oral cavity cancer. Data came from immunoSEQ multiplex PCR; TCRdb stores just in-frame clones and leaves some out. The sample includes over 15,000 clones, approximately 67% of them seen just once. The sample in question was PBMCs, obtained before nivolumab (anti-PD-1) treatment. The source is a person aged 35-79 years with oral cavity squamous cell carcinoma.

The J gene is TRBJ1-5, the V gene TRBV15, with D perhaps matching TRBD1 (5 bases). V shed 0 bases and J shed 4 bases, with 13 bases lying between them. Per the germline V gene, CDR1 is LNHNV and CDR2 is YYDKDF (reference sequence). The CDR3 is 16 amino acids. The CDR3 DNA reads TGTGCCACCAGCAGAGATCTGGGGCAGACAAATCAGCCCCAGCATTTT. Protein product: CATSRDLGQTNQPQHF.

The V gene is TRBV27, the J gene TRBJ2-1; 8 nucleotides match TRBD2. V lost 5 bases to trimming and J lost 1 base; unmatched junction nucleotides: 4. Germline V gene sequence: CDR1 MNHEY, CDR2 SMNVEV (reference sequence). The CDR3 extends over 15 amino acids. Here the CDR3 reads CASSRSGSSYNEQFF. The CDR3 DNA reads as TGTGCCAGCAGTCGAAGCGGGAGTTCCTACAATGAGCAGTTCTTC.

The V call is TRBV11-2, the J call TRBJ2-1, with a possible D match to TRBD1 (6 bases). The CDR3 spans 15 residues. Germline CDR1 SGHAT, CDR2 FQNNGV. The V and J ends lost 4 bases and 15 bases respectively, with 25 bases between them. As DNA, the CDR3 is TGTGCCAGCAGCTCCGGATCCCGGGACACAACGCTTCCGTTCTTC. This translates into CASSSGSRDTTLPFF.

The J gene is TRBJ2-7, the V gene TRBV4-1, with 7 positions matching TRBD2. Germline V gene lookup returns CDR1 MGHRA and CDR2 YSYEKL. The CDR3 totals 14 residues. J was trimmed by 1 base and V by 8 bases; bases with no gene match: 8. CDR3 protein: CASRPGGSSYEQYF. CDR3 coding DNA: TGCGCCAGCCGCCCCGGGGGGAGTTCCTACGAGCAGTACTTC.

The CDR3 bases are TGTGCCAGCAGCTCCTTACTAGCGGGAGGGCCCCTGGAGCAGTACTTC. It is translated as CASSSLLAGGPLEQYF. The chain carries TRBV12-1 and TRBJ2-7; the table's D call, TRBD2, has no DNA check behind it. TRBV12-1 is a documented pseudogene. The CDR3 has 16 amino acids.

This clone was seen more than once but under ten times. V gene TRBV2 combines with J gene TRBJ1-5, with D perhaps TRBD1 (5 bases). Trimming took 4 bases from V and 1 from J, leaving 11 bases between them. From germline, CDR1 is SNHLY and CDR2 FYNNEI. CDR3 length: 15 amino acids. The CDR3 DNA follows: TGTGCCAGCAGTGGCGACCGGGACAGCAATCAGCCCCAGCATTTT. Encoded protein: CASSGDRDSNQPQHF.

This chain links TRBV27 with TRBJ1-2, with D possibly being TRBD1 (5 bases). The CDR3 contains 14 residues. The ends were cut back, 6 bases at V and 3 bases at J, with 14 bases in the middle. Germline V gene data show CDR1 as MNHEY and CDR2 as SMNVEV (reference sequence). CDR3 region: CASRVGLGDYGYTF. In DNA form, the CDR3 reads TGTGCCAGCAGAGTGGGACTGGGGGACTATGGCTACACCTTC.